This is a list of T cell receptor beta chains from one sample in a study of cytomegalovirus exposure and HLA in healthy donors. Sequencing was performed with immunoSEQ multiplex PCR; in TCRdb, only in-frame clones are kept and a portion is missing. The sample yields under 130,000 clones, 65% to 85% seen once. The sequencing input was PBMCs. The receptor source for this set is a man aged 50 or older in good health and CMV-seropositive. Each CDR3 is given with its conserved first and last residue. A D gene is named only where the DNA matches it firmly. Clone size is stated in some rows and not others, as once, few, many or a class when expanded.

j_call,v_call,d_call,clone_size,cdr3_nt,cdr3_aa
TRBJ2-1,TRBV7-9,TRBD2,NA,TGTGCCAGCAGCTTAGGTGCTAGCGGAGTAAATGAGCAGTTCTTC,CASSLGASGVNEQFF
TRBJ1-2,TRBV30,TRBD1,NA,TGTGCCTGGAGTCTGACAGGGGGCTATGGCTACACCTTC,CAWSLTGGYGYTF
TRBJ2-2,TRBV7-6,NA,NA,TGTGCCAGCAGCCAAAGAGGGTCGAACACCGGGGAGCTGTTTTTT,CASSQRGSNTGELFF
TRBJ2-7,TRBV6-5,TRBD1,NA,TGTGCCAGCAAGCGGACAGGGATTGCCTACGAGCAGTACTTC,CASKRTGIAYEQYF
TRBJ2-3,TRBV21-1,NA,NA,TGTGCCAGCAGAAGAGGGGGGGAAGGGACAGATACGCAGTATTTT,CASRRGGEGTDTQYF
TRBJ2-3,TRBV15,NA,NA,TGTGCCACCGGCCTTCCTCGTGGAAGCGGCGCAGATACGCAGTATTTT,CATGLPRGSGADTQYF
TRBJ2-3,TRBV7-8,TRBD2,NA,TGTGCCAGCAGCTTATTGTCTAGCGGGAGTGGGGATACGCAGTATTTT,CASSLLSSGSGDTQYF
TRBJ2-5,TRBV28,NA,NA,TGTGCCAGCAGGGTACAGGGCCTCGGGGAGACCCAGTACTTC,CASRVQGLGETQYF
TRBJ2-2,TRBV25-1,TRBD1,NA,TGTGCCAGCAGTATTCAGGACGGACAGGGGAACACCGGGGAGCTGTTTTTT,CASSIQDGQGNTGELFF
TRBJ1-1,TRBV7-3,NA,NA,TGTGCCAGCAGCTTAGTGGGGGGGATCAACACTGAAGCTTTCTTT,CASSLVGGINTEAFF
TRBJ1-1,TRBV30,NA,NA,TGTGCCTGGACATTACAATTGGTAACTGAAGCTTTCTTT,CAWTLQLVTEAFF
TRBJ2-7,TRBV19,TRBD1,NA,TGTGCCAGTAAAACCGGGACAGGGACCTACGAGCAGTACTTC,CASKTGTGTYEQYF
TRBJ2-3,TRBV10-1,TRBD2,NA,TGCGCCAGCAGTGAGTCGAAGATGGGACTAGCGGAGAGCACAGATACGCAGTATTTT,CASSESKMGLAESTDTQYF
TRBJ2-5,TRBV7-2,NA,once,TGTGCCAGCAGCTTCGTTCCAGTACAAGAGACCCAGTACTTC,CASSFVPVQETQYF
TRBJ2-3,TRBV5-1,NA,NA,TGCGCCAGCAGCTCCCCCTCTCTTCCAGTCCCCACAGATACGCAGTATTTT,CASSSPSLPVPTDTQYF
TRBJ2-2,TRBV19,NA,NA,TGTGCCAGTAGGGTCGGAGGCAACACCGGGGAGCTGTTTTTT,CASRVGGNTGELFF
TRBJ2-5,TRBV30,NA,NA,TGTGCCTTTCGCCGGGACACCATCCGGGAGACCCAGTACTTC,CAFRRDTIRETQYF
TRBJ1-2,TRBV5-4,NA,NA,TGTGCCAGCAGCCCGACGAACGACATCCCCATCTATGGCTACACCTTC,CASSPTNDIPIYGYTF